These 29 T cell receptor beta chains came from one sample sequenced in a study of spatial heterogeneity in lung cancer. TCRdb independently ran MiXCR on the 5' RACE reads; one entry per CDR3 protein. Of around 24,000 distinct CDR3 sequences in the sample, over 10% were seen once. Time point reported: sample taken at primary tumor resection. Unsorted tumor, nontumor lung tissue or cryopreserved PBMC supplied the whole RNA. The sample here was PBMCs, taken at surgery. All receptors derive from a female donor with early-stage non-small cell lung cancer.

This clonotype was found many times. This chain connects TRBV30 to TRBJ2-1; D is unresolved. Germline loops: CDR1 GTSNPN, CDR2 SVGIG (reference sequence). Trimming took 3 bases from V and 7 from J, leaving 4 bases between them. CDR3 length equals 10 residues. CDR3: CAWRGNEQFF. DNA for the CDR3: TGTGCCTGGAGAGGTAATGAGCAGTTCTTC. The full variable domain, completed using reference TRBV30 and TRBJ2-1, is SQTIHQWPATLVQPVGSPLSLECTVEGTSNPNLYWYRQAAGRGLQLLFYSVGIGQISSEVPQNLSASRPQDRQFILSSKKLLLSDSGFYLCAWRGNEQFFGPGTRLTVL.

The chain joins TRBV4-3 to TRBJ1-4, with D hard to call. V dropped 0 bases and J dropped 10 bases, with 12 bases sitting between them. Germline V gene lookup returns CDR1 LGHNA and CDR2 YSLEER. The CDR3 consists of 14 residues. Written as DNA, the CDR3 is TGCGCCAGCAGCCAAGAAGGCCCGGTGGGAAAACTGTTTTTT. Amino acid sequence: CASSQEGPVGKLFF.

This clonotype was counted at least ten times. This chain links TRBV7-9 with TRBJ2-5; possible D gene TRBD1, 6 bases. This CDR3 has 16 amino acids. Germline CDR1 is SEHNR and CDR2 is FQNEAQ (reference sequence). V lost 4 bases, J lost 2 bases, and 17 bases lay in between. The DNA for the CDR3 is TGTGCCAGCAGCTCGGTGGAGCTCGACAGGCAAGAGACCCAGTACTTC. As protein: CASSSVELDRQETQYF.

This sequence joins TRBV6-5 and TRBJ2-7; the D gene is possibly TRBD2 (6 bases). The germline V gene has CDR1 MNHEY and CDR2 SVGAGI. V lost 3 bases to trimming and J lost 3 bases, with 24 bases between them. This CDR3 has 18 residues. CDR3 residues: CASSYPRRGDRECYEQYV. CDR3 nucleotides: TGTGCCAGCAGTTATCCCCGGCGGGGAGATAGGGAGTGCTACGAGCAGTACGTC.

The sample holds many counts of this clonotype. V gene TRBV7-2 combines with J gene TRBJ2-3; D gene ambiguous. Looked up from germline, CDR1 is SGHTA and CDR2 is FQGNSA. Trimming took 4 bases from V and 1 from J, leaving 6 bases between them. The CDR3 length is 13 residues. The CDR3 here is CASSSPGTDTQYF. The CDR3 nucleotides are TGTGCCAGCAGCTCCCCAGGCACAGATACGCAGTATTTT. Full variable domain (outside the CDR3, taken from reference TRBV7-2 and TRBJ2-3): GAGVSQSPSNKVTEKGKDVELRCDPISGHTALYWYRQSLGQGLEFLIYFQGNSAPDKSGLPSDRFSAERTGGSVSTLTIQRTQQEDSAVYLCASSSPGTDTQYFGPGTRLTVL.

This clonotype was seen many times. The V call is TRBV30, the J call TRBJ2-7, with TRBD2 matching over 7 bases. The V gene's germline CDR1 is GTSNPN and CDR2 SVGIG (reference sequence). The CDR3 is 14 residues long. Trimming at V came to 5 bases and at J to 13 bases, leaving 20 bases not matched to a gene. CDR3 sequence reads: CAWRSAGTTAGLYF. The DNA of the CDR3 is TGTGCCTGGCGATCCGCAGGGACTACGGCGGGATTATACTTC.

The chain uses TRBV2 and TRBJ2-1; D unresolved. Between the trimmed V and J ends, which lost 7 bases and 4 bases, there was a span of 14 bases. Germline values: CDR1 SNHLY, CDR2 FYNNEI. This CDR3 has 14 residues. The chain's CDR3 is CASKEDWAYNEQFF. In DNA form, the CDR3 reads TGTGCCAGCAAGGAAGACTGGGCGTACAATGAGCAGTTCTTC. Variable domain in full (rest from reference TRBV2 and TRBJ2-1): EPEVTQTPSHQVTQMGQEVILRCVPISNHLYFYWYRQILGQKVEFLVSFYNNEISEKSEIFDDQFSVERPDGSNFTLKIRSTKLEDSAMYFCASKEDWAYNEQFFGPGTRLTVL.

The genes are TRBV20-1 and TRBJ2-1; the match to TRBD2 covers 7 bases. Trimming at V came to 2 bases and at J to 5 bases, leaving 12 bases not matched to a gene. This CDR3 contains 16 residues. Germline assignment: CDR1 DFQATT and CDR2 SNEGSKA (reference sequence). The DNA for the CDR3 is TGCAGTGCTAGACCGACTAGCCCCAGTTTCCACAATGAGCAGTTCTTC. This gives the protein CSARPTSPSFHNEQFF.

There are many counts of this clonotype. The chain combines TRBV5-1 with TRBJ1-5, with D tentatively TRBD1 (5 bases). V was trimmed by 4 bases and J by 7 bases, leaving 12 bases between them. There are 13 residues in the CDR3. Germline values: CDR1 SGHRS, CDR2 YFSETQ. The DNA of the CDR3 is TGCGCCAGCAGCGCCCAGGGCGGGCAGCCCCAGCATTTT. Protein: CASSAQGGQPQHF.

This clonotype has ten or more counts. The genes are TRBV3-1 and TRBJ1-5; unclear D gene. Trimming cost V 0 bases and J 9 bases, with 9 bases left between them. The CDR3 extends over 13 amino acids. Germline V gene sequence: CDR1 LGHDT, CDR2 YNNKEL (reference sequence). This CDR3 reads CASSQDRKGPQHF. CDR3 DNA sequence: TGTGCCAGCAGCCAAGATCGCAAGGGGCCCCAGCATTTT. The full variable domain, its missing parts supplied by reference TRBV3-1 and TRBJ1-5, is DTAVSQTPKYLVTQMGNDKSIKCEQNLGHDTMYWYKQDSKKFLKIMFSYNNKELIINETVPNRFSPKSPDKAHLNLHINSLELGDSAVYFCASSQDRKGPQHFGDGTRLSIL.

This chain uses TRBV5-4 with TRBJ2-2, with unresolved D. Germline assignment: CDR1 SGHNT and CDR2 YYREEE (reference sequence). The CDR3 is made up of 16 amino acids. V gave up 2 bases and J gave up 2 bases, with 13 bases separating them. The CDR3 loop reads CASSFGGYSNTGELFF. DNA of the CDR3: TGTGCCAGCAGCTTCGGCGGCTATTCTAACACCGGGGAGCTGTTTTTT.

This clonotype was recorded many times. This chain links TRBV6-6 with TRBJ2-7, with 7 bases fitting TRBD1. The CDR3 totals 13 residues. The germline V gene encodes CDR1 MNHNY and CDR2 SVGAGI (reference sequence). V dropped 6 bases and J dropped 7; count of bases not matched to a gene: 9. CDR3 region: CASRREQGWEQYV. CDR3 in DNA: TGTGCCAGCAGACGGGAACAGGGGTGGGAGCAGTACGTC.

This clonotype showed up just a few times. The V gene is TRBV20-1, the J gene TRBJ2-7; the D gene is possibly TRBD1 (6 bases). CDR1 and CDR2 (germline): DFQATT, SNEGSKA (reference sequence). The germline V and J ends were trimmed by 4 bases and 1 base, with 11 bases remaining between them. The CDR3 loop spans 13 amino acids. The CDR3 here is CSAIGQGSYEQYF. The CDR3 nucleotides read TGCAGTGCTATTGGGCAGGGGTCCTACGAGCAGTACTTC.

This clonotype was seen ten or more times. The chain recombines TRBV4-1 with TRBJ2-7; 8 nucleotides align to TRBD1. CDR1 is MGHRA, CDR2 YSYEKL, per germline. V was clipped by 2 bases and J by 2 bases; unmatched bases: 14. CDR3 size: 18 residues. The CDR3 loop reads CASSQLQGGLAATYEQYF. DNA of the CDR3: TGCGCCAGCAGCCAATTACAGGGGGGCCTAGCCGCTACCTACGAGCAGTACTTC.

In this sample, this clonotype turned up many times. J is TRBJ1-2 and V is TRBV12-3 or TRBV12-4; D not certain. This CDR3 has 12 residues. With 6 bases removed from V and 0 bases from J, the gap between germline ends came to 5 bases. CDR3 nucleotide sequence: TGTGCCAGCAGGACTGCTAACTATGGCTACACCTTC. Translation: CASRTANYGYTF.

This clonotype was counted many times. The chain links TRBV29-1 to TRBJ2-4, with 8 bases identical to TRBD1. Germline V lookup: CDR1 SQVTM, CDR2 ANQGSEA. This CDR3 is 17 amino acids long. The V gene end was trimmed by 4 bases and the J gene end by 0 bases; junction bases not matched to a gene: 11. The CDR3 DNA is TGCAGCGTTGGGGGGACAGGCGATTATCTAGCCAAAAACATTCAGTACTTC. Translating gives CSVGGTGDYLAKNIQYF.

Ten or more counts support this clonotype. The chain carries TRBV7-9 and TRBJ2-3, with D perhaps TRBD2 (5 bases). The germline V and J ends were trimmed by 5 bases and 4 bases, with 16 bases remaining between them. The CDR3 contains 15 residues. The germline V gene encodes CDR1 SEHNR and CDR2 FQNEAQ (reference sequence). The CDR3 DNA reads TGTGCCAGCAGCGAGTTGAGCGGAAGTGCAGATACGCAGTATTTT. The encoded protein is CASSELSGSADTQYF.

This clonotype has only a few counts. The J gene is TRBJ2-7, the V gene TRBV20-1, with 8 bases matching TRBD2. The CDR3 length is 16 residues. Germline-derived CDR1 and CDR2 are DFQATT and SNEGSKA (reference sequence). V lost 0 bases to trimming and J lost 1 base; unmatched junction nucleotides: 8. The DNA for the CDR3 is TGCAGTGCTAGAGATCCCCTAGCGGGCCCATCCTACGAGCAGTACGTC. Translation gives CSARDPLAGPSYEQYV.

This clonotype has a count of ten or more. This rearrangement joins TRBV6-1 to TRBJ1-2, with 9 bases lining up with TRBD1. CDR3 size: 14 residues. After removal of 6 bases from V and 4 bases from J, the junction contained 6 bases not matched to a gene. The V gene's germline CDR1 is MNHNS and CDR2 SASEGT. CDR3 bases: TGTGCCAGCAGGGCCGACAGGGGGTTCTATGGCTACACCTTC. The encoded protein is CASRADRGFYGYTF.

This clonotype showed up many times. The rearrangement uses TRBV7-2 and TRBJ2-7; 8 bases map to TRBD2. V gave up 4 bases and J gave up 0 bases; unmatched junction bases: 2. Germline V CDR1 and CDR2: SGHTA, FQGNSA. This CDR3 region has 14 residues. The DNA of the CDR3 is TGTGCCAGCAGCTATAGCGGGGCCTCCTACGAGCAGTACGTC. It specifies CASSYSGASYEQYV.

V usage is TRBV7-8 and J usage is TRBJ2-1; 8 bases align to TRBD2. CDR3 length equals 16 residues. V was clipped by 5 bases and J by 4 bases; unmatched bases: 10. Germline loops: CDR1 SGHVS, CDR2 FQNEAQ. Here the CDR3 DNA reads TGTGCCAGCAGCAATCTAGCGGGCCGCACTTACAATGAGCAGTTCTTC. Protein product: CASSNLAGRTYNEQFF.

Here the CDR3 DNA reads TGTGCCACCAGCAGGAGGCAGGGGCCAGATACGCAGTATTTT. Its translation: CATSRRQGPDTQYF. The chain has TRBV15 and TRBJ2-3; D might be TRBD1 (6 bases). V lost 3 bases and J 4 bases, leaving 11 bases between the germline ends. Germline-derived CDR1 and CDR2 are LNHNV and YYDKDF (reference sequence). The CDR3 consists of 14 residues.

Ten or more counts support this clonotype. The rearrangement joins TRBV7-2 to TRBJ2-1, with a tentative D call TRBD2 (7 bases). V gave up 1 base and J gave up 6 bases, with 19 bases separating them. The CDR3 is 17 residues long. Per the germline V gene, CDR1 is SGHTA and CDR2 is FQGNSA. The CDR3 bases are TGTGCCAGCAGCTTAGGACTTGGGGGGGGCCCGTTCAATGAGCAGTTCTTC. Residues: CASSLGLGGGPFNEQFF.

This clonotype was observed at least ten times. CDR3 in amino acids: CASSPLDSSDSGANVLTF. The CDR3 DNA follows: TGTGCCAGCTCACCACTCGACAGCTCGGACTCTGGGGCCAACGTCCTGACTTTC. The chain carries TRBV18 and TRBJ2-6; D is perhaps TRBD1 (5 bases). The germline V gene has CDR1 KGHSH and CDR2 LQKENI. The V end was cut by 1 base, the J end by 0 bases, with 13 bases between. CDR3 length: 18 residues.

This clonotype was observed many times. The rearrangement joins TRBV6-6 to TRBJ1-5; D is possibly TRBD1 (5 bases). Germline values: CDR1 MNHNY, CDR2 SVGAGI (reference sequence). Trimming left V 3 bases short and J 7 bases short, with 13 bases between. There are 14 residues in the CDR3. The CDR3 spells CASSYQGPMQPQHF. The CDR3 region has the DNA TGTGCCAGCAGTTATCAGGGCCCTATGCAGCCCCAGCATTTT.

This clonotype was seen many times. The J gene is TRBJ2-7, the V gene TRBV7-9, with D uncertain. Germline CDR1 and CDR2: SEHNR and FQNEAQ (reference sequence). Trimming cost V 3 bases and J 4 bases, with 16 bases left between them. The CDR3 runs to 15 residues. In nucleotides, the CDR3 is TGTGCCAGCAGCTTTGCCATCTCTCCGACTTACGAGCAGTACTTC. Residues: CASSFAISPTYEQYF.

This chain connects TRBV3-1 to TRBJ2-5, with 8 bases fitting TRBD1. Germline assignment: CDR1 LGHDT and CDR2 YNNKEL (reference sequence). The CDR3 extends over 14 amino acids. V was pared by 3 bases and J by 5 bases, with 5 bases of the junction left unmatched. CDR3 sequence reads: CASSQETGEETQYF. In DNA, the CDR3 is TGTGCCAGCAGCCAGGAGACAGGGGAGGAGACCCAGTACTTC.

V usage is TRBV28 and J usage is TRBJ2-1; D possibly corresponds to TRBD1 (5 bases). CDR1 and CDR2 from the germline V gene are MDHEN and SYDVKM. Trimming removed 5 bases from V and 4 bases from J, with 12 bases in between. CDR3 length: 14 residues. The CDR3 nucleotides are TGTGCCAGCAGTGAGGACAAGCCTTACAATGAGCAGTTCTTC. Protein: CASSEDKPYNEQFF.

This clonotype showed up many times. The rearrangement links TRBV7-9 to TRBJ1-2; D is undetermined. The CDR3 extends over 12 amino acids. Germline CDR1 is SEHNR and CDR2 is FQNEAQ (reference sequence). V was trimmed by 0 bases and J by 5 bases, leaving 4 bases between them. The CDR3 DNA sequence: TGTGCCAGCAGCTTAGCGGGGTATGGCTACACCTTC. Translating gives CASSLAGYGYTF.